This entry describes one T cell receptor beta chain. What it binds is unknown. Its ends do not fully match the called genes, so a read error is possible. This specimen comes from a study of tumor and adjacent non-tumor tissue in lung cancer. The study, taken as a whole, reports: Higher tumor TCR diversity was associated with shorter survival. TCR diversity was significantly greater in tumor than normal lung tissue.

This sample's RNA came from whole unsorted tissue. This non-tumor lung sample came from over 3 cm beyond the tumor edge. Three rounds of nested PCR, following a modified ARM-PCR protocol, produced the TCRbeta library. TCRdb reanalysed the multiplex PCR reads using MiXCR and keeps one entry per CDR3 protein. This sample has approximately 100,000 distinct CDR3 sequences; roughly two thirds occur once, and the top ten carry roughly 19%. The CDR3 totals 14 residues. In germline, CDR1 is SEHNR, CDR2 FQNEAQ (reference sequence). The chain has TRBV7-9 and TRBJ2-1, with TRBD1 matching over 7 bases. The origin of this receptor is a man younger than 40 with non-small cell lung cancer. What was sequenced was distant non-tumor lung tissue. The CDR3 nucleotides are TGTGCCAGCAGCACAGGGGTGGCAAACAATGAGCAGTCCTTC. This gives the protein CASSTGVANNEQSF.